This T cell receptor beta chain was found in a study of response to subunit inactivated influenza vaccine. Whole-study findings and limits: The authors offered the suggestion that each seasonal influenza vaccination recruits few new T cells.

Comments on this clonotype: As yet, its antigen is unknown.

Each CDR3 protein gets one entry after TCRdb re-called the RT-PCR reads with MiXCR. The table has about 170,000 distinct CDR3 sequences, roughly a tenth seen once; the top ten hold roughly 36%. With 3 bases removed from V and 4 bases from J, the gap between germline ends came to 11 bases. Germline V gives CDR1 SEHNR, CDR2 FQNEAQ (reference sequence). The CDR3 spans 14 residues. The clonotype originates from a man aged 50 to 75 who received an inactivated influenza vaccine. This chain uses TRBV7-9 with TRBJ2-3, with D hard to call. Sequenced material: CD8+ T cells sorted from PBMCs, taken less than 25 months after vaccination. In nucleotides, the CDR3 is TGTGCCAGCAGCTTGCCGGGTTCCCCAGATACGCAGTATTTT. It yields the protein CASSLPGSPDTQYF.